This T cell receptor (beta chain) appears in the sequencing data of a study of response to subunit inactivated influenza vaccine. This clonotype was seen a few times. The CDR3 loop spans 13 amino acids. The germline CDR1 and CDR2 sequences are LGHNT and FRNRAP. The V end lost 5 bases, the J end lost 4 bases, and 6 bases lay between the germline ends. TCRdb itself ran the RT-PCR reads through MiXCR, one entry per CDR3 protein. The sample consists of 450,000 to 600,000 distinct CDR3 sequences, 6.5% to 8% of them appearing once. The clonotype comes from a man in his fifties or sixties who received an inactivated influenza vaccine. Sequenced material: PBMCs from blood, taken less than 25 months after vaccination. V is TRBV12-5 and J is TRBJ1-6; no firm D call. CDR3 DNA: TGTGCTAGTGGTAGACCTTATAATTCACCCCTCCACTTT. It specifies CASGRPYNSPLHF. Full variable domain (missing parts from reference TRBV12-5 and TRBJ1-6): DARVTQTPRHKVTEMGQEVTMRCQPILGHNTVFWYRQTMMQGLELLAYFRNRAPLDDSGMPKDRFSAEMPDATLATLKIQPSEPRDSAVYFCASGRPYNSPLHFGNGTRLTVT.